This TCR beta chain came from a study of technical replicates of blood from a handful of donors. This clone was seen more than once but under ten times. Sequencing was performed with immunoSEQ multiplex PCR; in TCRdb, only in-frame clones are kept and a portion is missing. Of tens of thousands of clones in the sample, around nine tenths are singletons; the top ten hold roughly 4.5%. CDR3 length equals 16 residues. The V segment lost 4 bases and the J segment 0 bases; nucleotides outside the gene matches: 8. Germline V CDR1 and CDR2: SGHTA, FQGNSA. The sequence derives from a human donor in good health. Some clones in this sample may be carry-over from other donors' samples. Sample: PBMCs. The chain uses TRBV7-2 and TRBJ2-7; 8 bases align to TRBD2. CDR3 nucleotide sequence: TGTGCCAGCAGCTCCCCTGGACTAGCCCGCTCCTACGAGCAGTACTTC. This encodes CASSSPGLARSYEQYF.